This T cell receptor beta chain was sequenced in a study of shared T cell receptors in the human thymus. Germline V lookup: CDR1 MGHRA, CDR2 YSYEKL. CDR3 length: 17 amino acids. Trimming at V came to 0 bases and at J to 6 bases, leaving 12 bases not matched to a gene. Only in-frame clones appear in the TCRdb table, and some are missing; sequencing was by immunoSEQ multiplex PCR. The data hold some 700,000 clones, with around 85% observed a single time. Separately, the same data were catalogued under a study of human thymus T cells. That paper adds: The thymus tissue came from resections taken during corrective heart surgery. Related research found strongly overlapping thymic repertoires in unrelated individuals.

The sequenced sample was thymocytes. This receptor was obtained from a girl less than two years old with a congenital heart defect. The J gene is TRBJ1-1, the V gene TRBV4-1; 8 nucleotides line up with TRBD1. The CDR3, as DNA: TGCGCCAGCAGCCAAGATGGTCAGGGGGCGGACATTTCTGAAGCTTTCTTT. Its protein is CASSQDGQGADISEAFF.